This T cell receptor (beta chain) is drawn from a study of T cell responses to AZD1222 COVID-19 vaccine. The ends were cut back, 2 bases at V and 7 bases at J, with 8 bases in the middle. The CDR3 runs 12 residues. The germline V gene has CDR1 LNHDA and CDR2 SQIVND (reference sequence). Assay: immunoSEQ multiplex PCR; the TCRdb copy retains only in-frame clones and omits some. The sample lists approximately 85,000 clones; 65% to 90% were seen once. Findings of the study overall: Recipients of two AZD1222 doses showed rising Spike-specific TCR breadth and depth. The donor cohort was predominantly white British with a female majority, and clonal diversity may have been underestimated. Dominant at 160-218 and 743-854, vaccine-associated CD4 TCRs also spanned spike.

This clone was counted between two and nine times. Antigen unknown. The V call is TRBV19, the J call TRBJ1-1, with D uncertain. The receptor was derived from an adult in good health. The sequencing here drew on peripheral blood, taken on day 0 of AZD1222 vaccination. DNA of the CDR3: TGTGCCAGTAGTATACGGTGGAGTGAAGCTTTCTTT. Its protein product is CASSIRWSEAFF.